These 2 T cell receptor beta chains share one sample of origin, sequenced in a study of blood T cell repertoires in COVID-19. This table comes from immunoSEQ multiplex PCR, and its TCRdb copy is limited to in-frame clones, with some not included. The sample yields fewer than 45,000 clones, around 84% seen once. The sequenced sample was peripheral blood. The receptors derive from a man in his 60s with COVID-19, enrolled during active disease.

The sample holds one count of this clone. The genes are TRBV2 and TRBJ1-2; D call uncertain. Trimming removed 6 bases at V and 8 bases at J, with 13 bases between. The CDR3 has 12 amino acids. The V gene's germline CDR1 is SNHLY and CDR2 FYNNEI. The CDR3 DNA reads TGTGCCAGCAGGGGCCCCGGGGAGGGCTACACCTTC. Residues: CASRGPGEGYTF.

This sequence joins TRBV5-4 and TRBJ1-5, with D perhaps TRBD1 (5 bases). The V end was cut by 0 bases, the J end by 4 bases, with 5 bases between. CDR3 size: 13 residues. Germline V gene data show CDR1 as SGHNT and CDR2 as YYREEE (reference sequence). CDR3 region: CASSLAGNQPQHF. DNA of the CDR3: TGTGCCAGCAGCTTGGCAGGGAATCAGCCCCAGCATTTT.